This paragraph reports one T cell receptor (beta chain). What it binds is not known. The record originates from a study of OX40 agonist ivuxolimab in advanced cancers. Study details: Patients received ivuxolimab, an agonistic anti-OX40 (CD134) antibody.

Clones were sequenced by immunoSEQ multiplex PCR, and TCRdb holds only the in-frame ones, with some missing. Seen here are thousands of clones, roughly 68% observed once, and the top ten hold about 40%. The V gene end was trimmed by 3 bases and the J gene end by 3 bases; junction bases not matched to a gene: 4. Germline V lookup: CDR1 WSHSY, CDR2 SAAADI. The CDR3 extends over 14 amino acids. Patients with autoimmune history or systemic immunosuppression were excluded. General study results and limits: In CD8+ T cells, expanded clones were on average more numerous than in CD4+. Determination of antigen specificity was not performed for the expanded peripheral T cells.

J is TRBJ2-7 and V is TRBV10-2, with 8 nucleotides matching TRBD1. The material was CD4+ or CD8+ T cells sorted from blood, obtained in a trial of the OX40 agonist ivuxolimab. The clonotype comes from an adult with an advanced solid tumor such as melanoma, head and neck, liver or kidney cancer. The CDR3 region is CASSDGTGDYEQYF. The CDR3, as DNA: TGCGCCAGCAGTGATGGGACAGGCGACTACGAGCAGTACTTC.